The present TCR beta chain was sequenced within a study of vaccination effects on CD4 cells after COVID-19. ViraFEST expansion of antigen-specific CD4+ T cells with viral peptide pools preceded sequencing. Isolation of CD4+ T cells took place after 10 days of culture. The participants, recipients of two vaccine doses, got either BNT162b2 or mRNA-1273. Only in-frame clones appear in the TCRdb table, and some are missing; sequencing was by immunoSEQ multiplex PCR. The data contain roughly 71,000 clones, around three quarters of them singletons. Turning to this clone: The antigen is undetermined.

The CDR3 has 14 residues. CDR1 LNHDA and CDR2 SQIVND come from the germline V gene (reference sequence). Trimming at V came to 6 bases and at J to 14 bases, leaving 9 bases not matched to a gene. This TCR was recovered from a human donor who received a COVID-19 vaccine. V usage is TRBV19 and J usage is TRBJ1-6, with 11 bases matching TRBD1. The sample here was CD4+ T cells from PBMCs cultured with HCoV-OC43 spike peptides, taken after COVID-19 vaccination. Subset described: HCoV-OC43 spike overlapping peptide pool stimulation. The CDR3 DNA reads TGTGCCAGTAGACGGGACAGGGGGTTTTTTGCCCTCCACTTT. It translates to CASRRDRGFFALHF.